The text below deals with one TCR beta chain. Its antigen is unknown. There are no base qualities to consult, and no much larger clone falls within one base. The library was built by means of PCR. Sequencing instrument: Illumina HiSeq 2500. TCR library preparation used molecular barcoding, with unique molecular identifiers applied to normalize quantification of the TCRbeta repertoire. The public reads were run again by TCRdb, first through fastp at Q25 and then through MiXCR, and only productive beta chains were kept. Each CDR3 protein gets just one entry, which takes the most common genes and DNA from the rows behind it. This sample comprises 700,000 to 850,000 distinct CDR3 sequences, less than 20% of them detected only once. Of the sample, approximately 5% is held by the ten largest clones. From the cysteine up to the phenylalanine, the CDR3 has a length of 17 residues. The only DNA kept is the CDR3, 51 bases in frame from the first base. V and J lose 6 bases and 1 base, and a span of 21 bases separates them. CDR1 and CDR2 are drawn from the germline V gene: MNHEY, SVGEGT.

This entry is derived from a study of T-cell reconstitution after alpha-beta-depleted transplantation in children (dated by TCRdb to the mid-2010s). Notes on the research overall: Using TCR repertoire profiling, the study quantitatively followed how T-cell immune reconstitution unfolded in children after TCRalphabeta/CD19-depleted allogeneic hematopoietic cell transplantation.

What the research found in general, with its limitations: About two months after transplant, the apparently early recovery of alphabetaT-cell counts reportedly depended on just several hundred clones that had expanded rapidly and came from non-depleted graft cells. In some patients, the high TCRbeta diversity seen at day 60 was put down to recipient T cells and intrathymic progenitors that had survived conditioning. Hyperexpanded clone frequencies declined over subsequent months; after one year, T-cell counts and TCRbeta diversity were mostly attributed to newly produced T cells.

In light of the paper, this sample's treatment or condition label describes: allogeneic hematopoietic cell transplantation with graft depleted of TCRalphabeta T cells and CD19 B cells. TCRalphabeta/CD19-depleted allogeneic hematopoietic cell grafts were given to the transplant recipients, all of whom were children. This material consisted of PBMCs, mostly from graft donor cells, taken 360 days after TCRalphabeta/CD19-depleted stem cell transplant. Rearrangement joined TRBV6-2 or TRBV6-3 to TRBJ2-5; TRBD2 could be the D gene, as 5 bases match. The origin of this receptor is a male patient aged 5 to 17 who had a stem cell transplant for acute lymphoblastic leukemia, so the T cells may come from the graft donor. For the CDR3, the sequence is CASSHKRFLQPQETQYF. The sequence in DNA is TGTGCCAGCAGCCACAAGCGGTTCTTACAACCCCAAGAGACCCAGTACTTC.